The source of this T cell receptor beta chain is a study of CD8 T cells in Susac syndrome (dated by TCRdb to the late 2010s). With regard to the full study: Repertoire sequencing was used to test whether CD8+ T cell activation and differentiation in Susac syndrome was antigen driven.

RNA was extracted using the RNeasy kit, and about 0.5 to 1 ug of the RNA was reverse transcribed with random hexamers. The immunoSEQ multiplex PCR assay, which covers 54 Vbeta and 13 Jbeta segments, was used to amplify TCR beta CDR3 regions. PCR amplification bias was corrected by using a synthetic template baseline for primer optimization and computational correction. As for how the authors treated the data: Only productive sequences were kept, with reads annotated to V, D and J genes according to IMGT and analyzed in immunoSEQ Analyzer. Clonality was computed as one minus Shannon entropy normalized by log2 of the number of productive unique sequences. For each patient and control, public and private clones were evaluated within the 100 most prevalent clones. A clone was defined as Susac-specific if it was absent from the healthy and MS cohorts, from 1052 published viral clones and from other ImmuneACCESS disease sequences. TCRdb trimmed public reads at Q25 via fastp, called clones via MiXCR and kept in-frame beta chains. Each entry is one CDR3 protein sequence, shown with its most common DNA and genes. The V and J calls here are based on TCRdb, not the publication. In this sample the table shows some 120,000 distinct CDR3 sequences, just under 95% of which occur a single time. Around 0.087% of the sample comes from the top ten.

Notes on this clonotype: The target of this receptor is not known. Mismatch with germline at one junction end may stem from a read error.

CDR1 SGHRS and CDR2 YFSETQ were looked up in the germline V gene. There are 14 amino acids in the CDR3, from cysteine to phenylalanine inclusive. Here the CDR3 DNA is all that survives: 42 bases in frame from base 1. High-throughput TCR beta sequencing profiled peripheral blood CD8+ and CD4+ T cells from healthy donors, Susac syndrome patients and multiple sclerosis patients. Healthy donors were included as age- and sex-matched controls. CD8+ TEMRA cells were enriched by FACS, while bulk CD8+ and CD4+ T cells were purified by magnetic negative isolation. Blood was collected in EDTA tubes and processed within 24 hours, with PBMCs isolated through density gradient centrifugation. PBMCs intended for TCR sequencing were cryopreserved in liquid nitrogen and thawed later in a water bath at 37 degrees C. Purity of sorted or isolated CD4+, CD8+ and CD8+ TEMRA cells was at least 90%. Broad study findings and their caveats: The number of individuals in the TCR sequencing and HLA analysis was recognized as being relatively small.

Material: CD4+ T cells from PBMCs. This clonotype was sampled from a human donor in good health. Recombination linked TRBV5-1 to TRBJ2-3, with TRBD2 perhaps the D gene, on 6 matching bases. The nucleotide sequence is TGCGCCAGCCGATCCGGGACTCTCACAGATACGCAGTTTTTT. This gives the protein CASRSGTLTDTQFF.